The sequence of this T cell receptor (beta chain) was determined in a study of blood T cell repertoires in COVID-19. Study at large: Spain, Italy and the United States supplied samples that represented acute and convalescent COVID-19. The analysed material was cDNA or gDNA that came from T cells, B-cell-depleted T cells, or PBMCs.

The authors' processing: Nucleated cell counts were estimated from reference gene primer amplification. Assay: immunoSEQ multiplex PCR; the TCRdb copy retains only in-frame clones and omits some. V and J calls and clone size are as listed in that table; D and trimming were resolved from the DNA. The sample holds some 250,000 clones; around four fifths are singletons and the top ten take 4.2%. The sequence was collected from a man aged 60 to 69 with acute or convalescent COVID-19. The sequenced sample consisted of peripheral blood.

Here the CDR3 DNA reads TGTGCCAGTAGTGTCTACTACGGGACAGGAAAAGAGACCCAGTACTTC. It is translated as CASSVYYGTGKETQYF. This sequence joins TRBV19 and TRBJ2-5; TRBD1 matches 8 bases. The CDR3 covers 16 residues. The germline CDR1 and CDR2 sequences are LNHDA and SQIVND (reference sequence). V lost 5 bases, J lost 3 bases, and 11 bases stayed unmatched.